This T cell receptor beta chain was observed in a study of T cells in Graves' hyperthyroidism and ophthalmopathy (dated by TCRdb to about 2019). Broadly, across the study: Peripheral blood was sampled at the time of initial diagnosis, prior to any treatment. After blood sampling, hyperthyroidism patients were treated with methimazole at a starting dose of 30 mg daily, and ophthalmopathy patients were treated with high-dose intravenous methylprednisolone. Whether ophthalmopathy could be predicted prospectively was tested in an independent validation cohort made up of about 18 hyperthyroidism patients plus 17 patients who later progressed to ophthalmopathy. The 100 or so discovery patients were divided at random into training and test sets in a 7:3 ratio. The paper reports TCR Vbeta CDR3 sequencing of roughly 140 peripheral blood samples: under 45 ophthalmopathy, approximately 74 hyperthyroidism and around 17 progressor patients. In more than 5 Graves' hyperthyroidism patients, the study also compared T-cell repertoires from thyroid tissue with T-cell repertoires from blood. TCR V-J signatures able to tell the groups apart were searched for in a discovery cohort of 100 or so patients, of whom more than 40 had Graves' ophthalmopathy and about 60 had stable Graves' hyperthyroidism. Points the paper makes about the study in general: Ophthalmopathy was separated from stable hyperthyroidism by a 13 V-J signature model, with about 88% sensitivity and roughly 84% specificity obtained in cross-validation and 80%/75% obtained in testing. In validation, the model predicted progression to ophthalmopathy a median of about 6.8 months before onset, with about 70% sensitivity and more than 72% specificity. Most expanded thyroid clonotypes (frequency above 0.001) were also found in blood, which suggests that blood repertoires may mirror thyroid immune responses. No statistical method was used to set the sample size in advance, and investigators knew the group allocation.

This clonotype was counted at least ten times. Its binding antigen is unknown. No much larger clone is present one base from it, and per-base qualities are unavailable. V and J are trimmed by 3 bases and 9 bases, and the gene matches miss 9 bases of the junction. From the cysteine through the phenylalanine, the CDR3 covers 14 amino acids. Left in the record is the CDR3 DNA by itself, 42 bases read in frame from the first base. For CDR1 and CDR2, the germline V gene (reference sequence) lists SEHNR and FQNEAQ. Amplification of TCR beta CDR3 regions was carried out from RNA transcripts. The TCR CDR3 was subjected to a first round of RT-PCR using the HTBI primer set and the Qiagen OneStep RT-PCR kit. A second multiplex PCR round built the libraries, followed by size selection and purification. Paired-end sequencing of the libraries was performed with 100 bp reads on an Illumina HiSeq2000. The published analysis was carried out like this. Raw data were processed with SOAPnuke, discarding reads with adapters, uncalled bases, mean Phred below 15, or no exact constant-primer or identifier match. COPE v1.2.5 was used to merge high-quality paired reads, and clonotypes were defined as unique nucleotide sequences. MiTCR v1.1 was used to align clonotypes to the IMGT TRBV, TRBD and TRBJ reference segments. Analysis was restricted to V-J combinations with a frequency above 0.0001, which covered about 99% of repertoires. A TCS score was defined as the ratio between F50 (clonal expansion) and ExV (chaos), using BLOSUM62-based TCRdist between CDR3 peptides within each V-J. Welch's t-statistics and random forest reduced roughly 530 V-J features to roughly 13, which were used in a naive Bayes classifier (R e1071). TCRdb trimmed public reads at Q25 via fastp, called clones via MiXCR and kept in-frame beta chains. All rows with the same CDR3 protein become a single entry with the most common DNA and genes. TCRdb's processing, not the authors' own work, is the source of the V and J calls. This sample holds a few hundred thousand distinct CDR3 sequences; roughly 15% were observed only once. Of the sample, about 5% falls within the top ten clones.

Graves' hyperthyroidism was defined as stable when no progression to ophthalmopathy occurred over 18 months of follow-up. Hyperthyroidism patients were newly diagnosed, had a disease duration of under 2 months, and were aged 18 to 65 years. The study excluded patients with uncontrolled infections, other autoimmune diseases, pregnancy or lactation. Diagnoses were based on clinical symptoms, serum thyroxine and TRAb, thyroid ultrasound and orbital computed tomography. PBMCs were separated from 10 ml of fresh peripheral blood using Ficoll-Paque density gradient centrifugation. Total RNA was extracted with Trizol reagent, and quality was checked on an Agilent 2100 Bioanalyzer.

This TCR came from a woman younger than 30 with Graves' hyperthyroidism. Recombination connected TRBV7-9 to TRBJ2-7; 9 of the junction bases match TRBD1. The sequenced material came from blood. The CDR3 corresponds to CASSFAQGAGGQYF. The DNA reads TGTGCCAGCAGCTTCGCACAGGGGGCAGGCGGGCAGTACTTC.